One T cell receptor beta chain is described in this entry. The data were taken from a study of blood T cell repertoires in COVID-19. Here immunoSEQ multiplex PCR was the method, and the copy in TCRdb shows in-frame clones only, minus some. The table has 290,000 or so clones, around 90% seen once. The specimen was peripheral blood. The source is a man between 18 and 29 years old with active or convalescent COVID-19.

DNA of the CDR3: TGTGCTAGTGGTCTGGGACTAGCGGGAGTCGGTAATGAGCAGTTCTTC. It encodes CASGLGLAGVGNEQFF. The chain carries TRBV12-5 and TRBJ2-1, with TRBD2 identical over 14 bases. V gave up 5 bases and J gave up 7 bases; unmatched junction bases: 7. CDR1 is LGHNT and CDR2 is FRNRAP in the germline V gene. The CDR3 sequence is 16 residues long.